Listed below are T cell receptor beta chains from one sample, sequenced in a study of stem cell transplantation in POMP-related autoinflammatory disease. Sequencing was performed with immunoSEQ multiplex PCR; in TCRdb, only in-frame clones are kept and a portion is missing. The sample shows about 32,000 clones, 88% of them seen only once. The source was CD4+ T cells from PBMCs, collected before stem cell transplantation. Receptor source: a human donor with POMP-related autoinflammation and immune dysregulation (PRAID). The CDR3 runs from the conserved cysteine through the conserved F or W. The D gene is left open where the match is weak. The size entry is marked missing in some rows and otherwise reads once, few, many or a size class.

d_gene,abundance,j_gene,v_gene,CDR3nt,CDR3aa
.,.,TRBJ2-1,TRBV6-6,TGTGCCAGCAGTCACTCCAGGTGGGGGGCCGAGCAGTTCTTC,CASSHSRWGAEQFF
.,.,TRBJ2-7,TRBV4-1,TGCGCCAGCAGCCAAGATAGACCGAGCTCCTACGAGCAGTACTTC,CASSQDRPSSYEQYF
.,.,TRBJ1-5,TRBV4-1,TGCGCCAGCAGCCAAGAGGGGGCCCGGGGAGGACAGCCCCAGCATTTT,CASSQEGARGGQPQHF
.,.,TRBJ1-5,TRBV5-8,TGTGCCAGCAGCATCGGGACAACGAGCAATCAGCCCCAGCATTTT,CASSIGTTSNQPQHF
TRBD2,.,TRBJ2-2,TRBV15,TGTGCCACCAGCAGAGCTAGCGGGGCCCCCGGGGAGCTGTTTTTT,CATSRASGAPGELFF
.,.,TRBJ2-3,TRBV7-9,TGTGCCAGCAGCCCAAGGGCCGCCACAGATACGCAGTATTTT,CASSPRAATDTQYF
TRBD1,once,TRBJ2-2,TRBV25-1,TGTGCCAGCAGTGGCAGGGGGACCGGGGAGCTGTTTTTT,CASSGRGTGELFF
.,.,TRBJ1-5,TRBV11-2,TGTGCCAGCAGCTTAGTGGGGGGGAGATGGCCCCAGCATTTT,CASSLVGGRWPQHF
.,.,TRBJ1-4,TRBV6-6,TGTGCCAGCAGTACCCGACGGGCAACTAATGAAAAACTGTTTTTT,CASSTRRATNEKLFF
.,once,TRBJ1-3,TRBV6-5,TGTGCCAGCAGTTCCGGCTCTGGAAACACCATATATTTT,CASSSGSGNTIYF
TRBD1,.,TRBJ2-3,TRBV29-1,TGCAGCGTGACCACCGGGACAGGGGGCCCAGATACGCAGTATTTT,CSVTTGTGGPDTQYF
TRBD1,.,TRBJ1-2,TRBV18,TGTGCCAGCTCACCACCCTCTTGGACAGGTTCTGGCTACACCTTC,CASSPPSWTGSGYTF
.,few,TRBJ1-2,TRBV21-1,TGTGCGAAGCCTGACTTATGGGGCTTC,CAKPDLWGF
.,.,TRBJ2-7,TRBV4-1,TGCGCCAGCAGCCAAGAAGACCTTGCCTACGAGCAGTACTTC,CASSQEDLAYEQYF
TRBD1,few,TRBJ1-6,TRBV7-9,TGTGCCAGCAGCTTAGCTGGGGACAGGGGTTCCTATAATTCACCCCTCCACTTT,CASSLAGDRGSYNSPLHF
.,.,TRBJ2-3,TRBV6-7,TGTGCCAGCAGTTACTCGACGGGCGTAGGAACAGATACGCAGTATTTT,CASSYSTGVGTDTQYF
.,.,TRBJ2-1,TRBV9,TGTGCCAGCAGCGTAGAGGGGAACAGGAGAACTGAGTTACGGAACAATGAGCAGTTCTTC,CASSVEGNRRTELRNNEQFF
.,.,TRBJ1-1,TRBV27,TGTGCCAGCAGGGAAGCGATGAACACTGAAGCTTTCTTT,CASREAMNTEAFF